The 14 T cell receptor beta chains below were found in one sample sequenced in a study of Ad26.COV2.S vaccination and SARS-CoV-2 variants. Sequenced by immunoSEQ multiplex PCR; TCRdb stores in-frame clones only, minus some. The sample lists fewer than 800,000 clones; 89% were seen once. The treatment: some 20 received Ad26.COV2.S at low or high dose, single or two shots; roughly five received placebo; per-sample allocation not given. All samples were drawn on day 63, counting from the first vaccine or placebo injection. The source material was peripheral blood, sampled in a trial of Ad26.COV2.S vaccine versus placebo. Every receptor here comes from a person aged 18-60 years who received the Ad26.COV2.S COVID-19 vaccine or a placebo.

The rearrangement uses TRBV5-1 and TRBJ2-3; D not certain. The germline V gene has CDR1 SGHRS and CDR2 YFSETQ. The CDR3 loop spans 14 amino acids. V lost 4 bases and J lost 2, with 11 bases in between. Written as DNA, the CDR3 is TGCGCCAGCAGCATTCCGGACCCCACAGATACGCAGTATTTT. Translated: CASSIPDPTDTQYF.

V gene TRBV6-5 combines with J gene TRBJ2-4; no firm D call. V was cut by 2 bases and J by 6 bases, with 14 bases left in between. Germline loops: CDR1 MNHEY, CDR2 SVGAGI. The CDR3 length is 15 residues. CDR3 residues: CASSYPSRATNIQYF. The CDR3 DNA sequence: TGTGCCAGCAGTTACCCAAGCCGGGCGACAAACATTCAGTACTTC.

This chain links TRBV30 with TRBJ1-5, with a weak D call TRBD1 (6 bases). V gave up 2 bases and J gave up 2 bases, with 7 bases separating them. Germline CDR1 reads GTSNPN; CDR2 reads SVGIG (reference sequence). This CDR3 comprises 13 residues. CDR3 protein: CAWSRQGNQPQHF. CDR3 nucleotides: TGTGCCTGGAGTCGACAGGGCAATCAGCCCCAGCATTTT.

This clone has just one count. The genes are TRBV7-2 and TRBJ2-7; 7 bases map to TRBD1. After removal of 8 bases from V and 2 bases from J, the junction contained 12 bases not matched to a gene. Germline V gene lookup returns CDR1 SGHTA and CDR2 FQGNSA. The length of the CDR3 is 15 residues. The CDR3 sequence: CASGIQGDSPYEQYF. The CDR3 coding sequence is TGTGCCAGCGGAATTCAGGGGGATTCTCCCTACGAGCAGTACTTC.

The rearrangement links TRBV6-4 to TRBJ2-3; TRBD1 agrees at 8 bases. This CDR3 has 13 amino acids. Germline-derived CDR1 and CDR2 are MRHNA and SNTAGT. V shed 2 bases, J shed 10 bases, and the junction held 5 bases outside the gene matches. In DNA, the CDR3 is TGTGCCAGCAGTGACAGACAGGGGTATGCGCAGTATTTT. Encoded protein: CASSDRQGYAQYF.

This clone is a singleton in its sample. This chain joins TRBV25-1 and TRBJ1-1; a possible D gene is TRBD1 (5 bases). CDR1 and CDR2 (germline): MGHDK, SYGVNS. The CDR3 has 15 residues. Between the trimmed V and J ends, which lost 2 bases and 6 bases, there was a span of 16 bases. CDR3 nucleotides: TGTGCCAGCAGTGAAGGGGGTTCGGTTCTTGCTGAAGCTTTCTTT. Its protein product is CASSEGGSVLAEAFF.

Comments on this clone: At the DNA level, this CDR3 is encoded by other sequences in the same sample as well. The gene calls are TRBV9 and TRBJ2-7; the match to TRBD1 covers 9 bases. The CDR3 totals 15 residues. Germline CDR1 SGDLS, CDR2 YYNGEE. V was clipped by 0 bases and J by 2 bases; unmatched bases: 3. This CDR3 reads CASSVATGGTYEQYF. The CDR3 DNA sequence: TGTGCCAGCAGCGTAGCGACAGGGGGTACCTACGAGCAGTACTTC.

The CDR3 coding sequence is TGTGCCAGCAGTTACGGGGATACGCAGTATTTT. Encoded protein: CASSYGDTQYF. V is TRBV6-6 and J is TRBJ2-3; no definite D call. The germline V gene encodes CDR1 MNHNY and CDR2 SVGAGI (reference sequence). This CDR3 spans 11 amino acids. Trimming shortened V by 2 bases and J by 6 bases, and 3 bases separated the two germline ends.

To note about this clone: Different DNA sequences within this sample yield the same CDR3. V usage is TRBV12-3 or TRBV12-4 and J usage is TRBJ2-4, with TRBD2 as a possible D gene (5 bases). Trimming pared 3 bases from V and 8 bases from J, leaving 11 bases between. This CDR3 has 13 residues. CDR3 DNA: TGTGCCAGCAGTTTGGGGAGCCAAGACATTCAGTACTTC. Protein product: CASSLGSQDIQYF.

CDR3 protein: CASSPRVIGYTF. DNA of the CDR3: TGTGCCAGCAGTCCCAGGGTAATAGGCTACACCTTC. The chain has TRBV6-2 or TRBV6-3 and TRBJ1-2, with a tentative D call TRBD1 (5 bases). V lost 5 bases to trimming and J lost 8 bases, with 12 bases between them. CDR1 is MNHEY and CDR2 is SVGEGT in the germline V gene. CDR3 length: 12 residues.

The chain has TRBV3-1 (or the pseudogene TRBV3-2) and TRBJ2-7, with D maybe TRBD1 (6 bases). CDR1 is LGHDT and CDR2 is YNNKEL in the germline V gene (reference sequence). CDR3 length: 15 amino acids. V lost 0 bases, J lost 0 bases, and 9 bases lay in between. The CDR3 loop reads CASSQEHRDSYEQYF. For the CDR3, the DNA is TGTGCCAGCAGCCAAGAACACAGGGACTCCTACGAGCAGTACTTC.

This rearrangement joins TRBV23-1 to TRBJ2-7; unclear D gene. TRBV23-1 is marked as an open reading frame, function uncertain. With 6 bases removed from V and 7 bases from J, the gap between germline ends came to 25 bases. The CDR3 has 16 residues. This chain's CDR3 is CASRNSEQARKGEQYF. DNA for the CDR3: TGCGCCAGCAGGAATAGTGAGCAGGCTCGAAAAGGGGAGCAGTACTTC.

This sequence joins TRBV15 and TRBJ1-5; the D is unclear. Between the trimmed V and J ends, which lost 0 bases and 1 base, there was a span of 16 bases. The CDR3 runs 18 residues. Germline CDR1 LNHNV, CDR2 YYDKDF (reference sequence). This CDR3 is CATSRDPKGPSSNQPQHF. CDR3 nucleotide sequence: TGTGCCACCAGCAGAGATCCAAAAGGACCCTCAAGCAATCAGCCCCAGCATTTT.

This chain uses TRBV4-3 with TRBJ2-7, with 13 bases that match TRBD2. Germline values: CDR1 LGHNA, CDR2 YSLEER. J gave up 4 bases and V 6 bases, and 6 bases lay outside the gene matches. This CDR3 has 15 residues. CDR3 coding DNA: TGCGCCAGCAGTCTAACTAGCGGGGGGGCGTACGAGCAGTACTTC. This gives the protein CASSLTSGGAYEQYF.